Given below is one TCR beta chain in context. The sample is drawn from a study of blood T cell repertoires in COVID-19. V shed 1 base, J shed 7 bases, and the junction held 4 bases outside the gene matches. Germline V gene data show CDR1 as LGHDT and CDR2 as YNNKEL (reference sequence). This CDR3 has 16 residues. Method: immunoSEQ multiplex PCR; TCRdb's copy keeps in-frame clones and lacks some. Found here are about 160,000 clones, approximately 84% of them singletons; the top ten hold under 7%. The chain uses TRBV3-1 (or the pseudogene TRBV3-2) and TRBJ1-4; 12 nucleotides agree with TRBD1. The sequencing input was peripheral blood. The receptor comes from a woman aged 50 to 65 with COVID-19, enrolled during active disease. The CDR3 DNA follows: TGTGCCAGCAGCCAAGTTTTGGGACAGGGGGCTGAAAAACTGTTTTTT. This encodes CASSQVLGQGAEKLFF.